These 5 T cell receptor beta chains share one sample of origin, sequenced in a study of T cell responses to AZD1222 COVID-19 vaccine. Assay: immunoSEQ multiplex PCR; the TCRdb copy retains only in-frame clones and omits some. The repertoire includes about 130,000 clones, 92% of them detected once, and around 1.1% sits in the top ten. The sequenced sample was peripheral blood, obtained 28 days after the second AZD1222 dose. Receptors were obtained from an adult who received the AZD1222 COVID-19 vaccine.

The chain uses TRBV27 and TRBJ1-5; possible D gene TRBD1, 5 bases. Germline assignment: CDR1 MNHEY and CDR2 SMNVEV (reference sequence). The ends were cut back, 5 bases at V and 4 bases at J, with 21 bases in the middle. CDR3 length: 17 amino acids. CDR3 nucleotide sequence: TGTGCCAGCAGTCCAGAGCAGGGTGGAGTTTGGAATCAGCCCCAGCATTTT. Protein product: CASSPEQGGVWNQPQHF.

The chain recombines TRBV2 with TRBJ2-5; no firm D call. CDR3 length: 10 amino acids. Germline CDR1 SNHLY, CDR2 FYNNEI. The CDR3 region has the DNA TGTAGCCTCGGTAAAGAGACCCAGTACTTC. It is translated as CSLGKETQYF.

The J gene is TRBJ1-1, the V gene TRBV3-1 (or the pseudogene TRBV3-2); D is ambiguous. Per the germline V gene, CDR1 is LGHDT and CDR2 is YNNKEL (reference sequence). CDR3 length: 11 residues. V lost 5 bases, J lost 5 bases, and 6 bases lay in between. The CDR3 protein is CASSLGTEAFF. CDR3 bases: TGTGCCAGCAGCTTGGGGACTGAAGCTTTCTTT.

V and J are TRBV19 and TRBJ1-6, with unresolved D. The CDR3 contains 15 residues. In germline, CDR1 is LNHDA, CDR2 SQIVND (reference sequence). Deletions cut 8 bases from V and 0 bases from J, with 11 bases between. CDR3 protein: CASLGVSSYNSPLHF. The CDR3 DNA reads TGTGCCAGTCTCGGGGTAAGCTCCTATAATTCACCCCTCCACTTT.

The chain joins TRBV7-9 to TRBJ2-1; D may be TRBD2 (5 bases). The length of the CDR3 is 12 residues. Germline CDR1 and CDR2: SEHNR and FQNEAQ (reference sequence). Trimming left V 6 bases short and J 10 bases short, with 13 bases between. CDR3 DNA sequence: TGTGCCAGCAGGTCGGAGACGGGAGAGCAGTTCTTC. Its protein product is CASRSETGEQFF.